What follows are 5 T cell receptor beta chains derived from one specimen sequenced in a study of regulatory T cells in long-lasting Graves disease (dated by TCRdb to about 2021). The sample's time point label is to be understood as: newly diagnosed GD, antithyroid drugs for less than 3 months. For both TCR sequencing and RNA sequencing, RNA was extracted from PBMCs in TRIzol. The library was prepared using multiplex PCR. TCRdb records Illumina HiSeq 4000 as the sequencer. To build TCR beta libraries, CDR3 regions were amplified by Arm-PCR using iRepertoire HTBI primers. TCRdb passed the public sequencing reads through fastp at Q25 and MiXCR, retaining productive beta sequences. Identical CDR3 protein sequences are pooled into one entry, listed with their most common genes and DNA. Counted in this sample were 350,000 to 450,000 distinct CDR3 sequences; roughly a sixth of them appeared once. About 27% of the sample is in the top ten clones.

The sample also formed part of further work on T cells in Graves' hyperthyroidism and ophthalmopathy.

The material sequenced was peripheral blood mononuclear cells (PBMCs), taken at new diagnosis, from a patient treated with antithyroid drugs. These receptors came from a man aged 40-49 years with Graves disease. Donor details come from another sample of the same person, matched by shared clones.

In its sample, this clonotype was seen a few times. The chain is built from TRBV20-1 and TRBJ2-1, with D possibly called TRBD1 or TRBD2 (6 bases each). Between the trimmed V and J ends, which lost 0 bases and 0 bases, there was a span of 15 bases. From germline, CDR1 is DFQATT and CDR2 SNEGSKA (reference sequence). The CDR3 has 17 amino acids. CDR3 sequence reads: CSARDQGGSSSYNEQFF. CDR3 sequence (DNA): TGCAGTGCTAGAGATCAAGGGGGGTCCAGCTCCTACAATGAGCAGTTCTTC.

The rearrangement uses TRBV12-3 or TRBV12-4 and TRBJ2-7; D might be TRBD2 (6 bases). Trimming shortened V by 3 bases and J by 5 bases, and 17 bases separated the two germline ends. The CDR3 contains 15 residues. CDR3 protein: CASSLMHGGNHEQYF. CDR3 nucleotide sequence: TGTGCCAGCAGTTTGATGCACGGAGGGAACCACGAGCAGTACTTC.

This clonotype was observed at least ten times. V gene TRBV3-1 combines with J gene TRBJ1-1; TRBD1 matches 12 bases. Germline CDR1 is LGHDT and CDR2 is YNNKEL (reference sequence). Unmatched junction bases numbered 4, after V lost 4 bases and J lost 7 bases. The CDR3 contains 14 residues. The CDR3 is CASSRGTGGSEAFF. The DNA for the CDR3 is TGTGCCAGCAGCCGAGGGACAGGGGGCAGTGAAGCTTTCTTT.

The V call is TRBV3-1, the J call TRBJ1-1; D is possibly TRBD1 (5 bases). This CDR3 contains 14 residues. Trimming cost V 3 bases and J 10 bases, with 18 bases left between them. Germline CDR1 is LGHDT and CDR2 is YNNKEL (reference sequence). CDR3 sequence: CASSQNPTRVSAFF. The CDR3 nucleotides are TGTGCCAGCAGCCAGAACCCCACCAGGGTTTCAGCTTTCTTT.

In this sample, this clonotype turned up many times. This chain connects TRBV2 to TRBJ2-3; D unresolved. V was cut by 4 bases and J by 4 bases, with 6 bases left in between. This CDR3 contains 12 residues. Germline CDR1 SNHLY, CDR2 FYNNEI. CDR3 DNA sequence: TGTGCCAGCAGTGGAGTCGCAGATACGCAGTATTTT. Protein product: CASSGVADTQYF.